These T cell receptor beta chains were read from a single sample in a study of beta chain features in type 1 diabetes. Using immunoSEQ multiplex PCR, the repertoire was profiled, and TCRdb retains in-frame clones only, with some absent. The sample has about 140,000 clones, around a tenth seen once; the top ten hold almost 0.65%. Source material: central memory CD4+ T cells from blood. These receptors were obtained from a woman in her thirties or forties in good health. Each CDR3 is given with its conserved first and last residue. The order of the fields is J gene, CDR3 length, clone size, V gene, D gene, CDR3 protein, CDR3 DNA. The D gene is left open where the match is weak. Clone size, where shown, is once, few, many, or a class for clones that have expanded.

>TRBJ1-5|15|few|TRBV6-1|.
CASSAGQGHNQPQHF
TGTGCCAGCAGTGCGGGGCAGGGGCACAATCAGCCCCAGCATTTT
>TRBJ1-2|15|few|TRBV18|TRBD1
CASAELGQGDGGYTF
TGTGCCAGCGCCGAACTCGGACAGGGGGACGGTGGCTACACCTTC
>TRBJ2-2|15|few|TRBV27|.
CASSFEGRNTGELFF
TGTGCCAGCAGTTTCGAGGGCCGGAACACCGGGGAGCTGTTTTTT
>TRBJ2-7|16|.|TRBV7-2|TRBD2
CASSPKGGGGTYEQYF
TGTGCCAGCAGCCCAAAAGGTGGCGGGGGTACCTACGAGCAGTACTTC
>TRBJ2-7|16|few|TRBV5-1|.
CASRRTASPNIYEQYF
TGCGCCAGCAGACGGACAGCTAGCCCCAATATATACGAGCAGTACTTC
>TRBJ2-3|14|.|TRBV9|.
CASSVTGGRDTQYF
TGTGCCAGCAGCGTAACCGGGGGGCGAGATACGCAGTATTTT
>TRBJ2-5|14|few|TRBV6-1|.
CASRRTQSQETQYF
TGTGCCAGCAGAAGGACTCAGTCGCAAGAGACCCAGTACTTC
>TRBJ2-2|15|few|TRBV6-5|.
CASSYTGRNTGELFF
TGTGCCAGCAGTTACACAGGGAGGAACACCGGGGAGCTGTTTTTT
>TRBJ2-7|11|.|TRBV19|.
CASSREYEQYF
TGTGCCAGTAGTCGGGAATACGAGCAGTACTTC
>TRBJ1-5|15|few|TRBV9|TRBD1
CASSDGTDSNQPQHF
TGTGCCAGCAGTGACGGGACAGATAGCAATCAGCCCCAGCATTTT
>TRBJ1-2|14|few|TRBV19|TRBD1
CASMGDRVDYGYTF
TGTGCCAGTATGGGGGACAGGGTAGACTATGGCTACACCTTC
>TRBJ1-4|16|.|TRBV15|TRBD1
CATSRPVQGTNEKLFF
TGTGCCACCAGCAGACCAGTACAGGGGACTAATGAAAAACTGTTTTTT
>TRBJ1-5|10|.|TRBV12-2|.
CASRTAAQHF
TGTGCAAGTCGGACGGCGGCCCAGCATTTT
>TRBJ2-7|12|.|TRBV6-6|.
CATTGTGNEQYF
TGTGCCACCACCGGTACGGGGAACGAGCAGTACTTC
>TRBJ1-2|15|.|TRBV6-5|.
CASSYGARDRMGYTF
TGTGCCAGCAGTTACGGGGCCAGGGATCGGATGGGCTACACCTTC
>TRBJ2-3|15|few|TRBV2|.
CASRLLAGSTDTQYF
TGTGCCAGCAGGTTACTCGCGGGGAGCACAGATACGCAGTATTTT
>TRBJ2-7|14|few|TRBV7-9|.
CASSAGLARGEQYF
TGTGCCAGCAGCGCTGGTCTAGCTCGGGGGGAGCAGTACTTC
>TRBJ1-1|13|.|TRBV11-2|.
CASSSQGDTEAFF
TGTGCCAGCAGCTCACAGGGTGACACTGAAGCTTTCTTT
>TRBJ1-1|15|.|TRBV7-6|TRBD1
CASRPKDRIGTEAFF
TGTGCCAGCAGACCAAAGGACAGGATCGGCACTGAAGCTTTCTTT
>TRBJ2-5|13|few|TRBV7-7|.
CASSLQYRETQYF
TGTGCCAGCAGCTTACAATACCGGGAGACCCAGTACTTC
>TRBJ2-1|17|.|TRBV7-8|.
CASSLRRQGLGYNEQFF
TGTGCCAGCAGCTTAAGGCGCCAGGGTCTTGGCTACAATGAGCAGTTCTTC
>TRBJ2-3|15|.|TRBV6-5|TRBD2
CASTRAGGGTDTQYF
TGTGCCAGCACACGTGCTGGGGGGGGCACAGATACGCAGTATTTT
>TRBJ1-3|17|many|TRBV23-1|TRBD1
CASSQSAQGATGNTIYF
TGCGCCAGCAGTCAGTCCGCACAGGGGGCCACTGGAAACACCATATATTTT
>TRBJ2-5|12|.|TRBV19|TRBD1
CASGTVKETQYF
TGTGCCAGTGGGACAGTAAAAGAGACCCAGTACTTC
>TRBJ2-1|16|few|TRBV7-2|TRBD2
CASSLGWEAGLNEQFF
TGTGCCAGCAGCTTAGGGTGGGAAGCGGGGTTGAATGAGCAGTTCTTC
>TRBJ2-3|13|few|TRBV10-2|.
CASLSQGPDTQYF
TGCGCCAGCCTGTCCCAGGGCCCAGATACGCAGTATTTT
>TRBJ1-6|14|few|TRBV4-3|TRBD1
CASSQTGTGLALHF
TGCGCCAGCAGCCAAACAGGGACAGGCTTGGCCCTCCACTTT
>TRBJ2-1|15|.|TRBV6-5|TRBD2
CASTSERGSNNEQFF
TGTGCCAGCACTTCGGAGCGGGGCTCGAACAATGAGCAGTTCTTC
>TRBJ2-6|19|.|TRBV21-1|.
CASSKGSRVGFSGANVLTF
TGTGCCAGCAGCAAAGGTAGCAGGGTGGGATTCTCTGGGGCCAACGTCCTGACTTTC
>TRBJ2-5|14|.|TRBV29-1|.
CSAAPRPGQETQYF
TGCAGCGCCGCCCCCCGACCGGGTCAAGAGACCCAGTACTTC
>TRBJ2-7|13|few|TRBV6-1|.
CASSLGRTYEQYF
TGTGCCAGTTCACTGGGGAGGACCTACGAGCAGTACTTC
>TRBJ1-1|14|few|TRBV6-6|TRBD1
CASSPGQVNTEAFF
TGTGCCAGCAGTCCTGGACAGGTGAACACTGAAGCTTTCTTT
>TRBJ2-7|14|few|TRBV9|TRBD1
CASSARQGDYEQYF
TGTGCCAGCAGCGCCAGACAGGGGGATTACGAGCAGTACTTC
>TRBJ2-7|13|few|TRBV19|.
CASSISRESEQYF
TGTGCCAGTAGTATATCGAGGGAATCCGAGCAGTACTTC
>TRBJ1-2|14|few|TRBV5-6|.
CASSLDILNYGYTF
TGTGCCAGCAGCTTGGACATCTTAAACTATGGCTACACCTTC
>TRBJ2-1|13|many|TRBV27|TRBD2
CASSHGGGNEQFF
TGTGCCAGCTCTCACGGCGGGGGCAATGAGCAGTTCTTC
>TRBJ2-3|17|many|TRBV7-2|TRBD2
CASSLSLAGGCPDTQYF
TGTGCCAGCAGCTTATCCTTAGCGGGGGGTTGTCCAGATACGCAGTATTTT
>TRBJ2-3|13|.|TRBV6-5|TRBD2
CAITSGATDTQYF
TGTGCCATTACTAGCGGGGCCACAGATACGCAGTATTTT
>TRBJ2-7|14|.|TRBV7-2|TRBD1
CASSYGTEAYEQYF
TGTGCCAGCAGCTATGGGACAGAAGCCTACGAGCAGTACTTC
>TRBJ1-1|15|few|TRBV6-1|.
CASTRGAGVNTEAFF
TGTGCCAGCACCCGGGGGGCCGGCGTGAACACTGAAGCTTTCTTT